Listed below are T cell receptor beta chains from one sample, sequenced in a study of shared clonotypes between healthy human individuals. Generated by immunoSEQ multiplex PCR, the TCRdb table keeps only in-frame clones and is missing some. This table has approximately 480,000 clones, approximately 79% appearing once. The sample comprised PBMCs. Receptor source: a woman aged 40-49 years in good health. Some clones in this sample may be carry-over from other donors' samples. CDR3s include the opening cysteine and the closing phenylalanine or tryptophan. The D gene is left open where the match is weak. Where a row states a size, it is once, few, many or the class of an expanded clone; other rows omit it.

cdr3_aa cdr3_nt d_call v_call cdr3_length j_call clone_size
CSVDVGTDTQYF TGCAGCGTTGACGTTGGCACAGATACGCAGTATTTT - TRBV29-1 12 TRBJ2-3 -
CASSPGNQETQYF TGTGCCAGCTCACCGGGCAACCAAGAGACCCAGTACTTC - TRBV18 13 TRBJ2-5 few
CASSYSRSGEQYF TGTGCCAGCAGTTACTCTCGATCAGGCGAGCAGTACTTC - TRBV6-6 13 TRBJ2-7 -
CASSIQGSAGELFF TGTGCCAGTAGTATCCAGGGCAGTGCCGGGGAGCTGTTTTTT - TRBV19 14 TRBJ2-2 -
CASSLGLTYWPTEAFF TGTGCCAGCAGCTTAGGCCTAACCTATTGGCCCACTGAAGCTTTCTTT - TRBV13 16 TRBJ1-1 -
CASSTSTGVYNEQFF TGTGCCAGCAGTACTTCTACGGGAGTTTACAATGAGCAGTTCTTC - TRBV7-2 15 TRBJ2-1 medium-sized
CASSPLAGTDTQYF TGTGCCAGCAGTCCCTTAGCGGGAACAGATACGCAGTATTTT TRBD2 TRBV25-1 14 TRBJ2-3 -
CASSQEAESYGYTF TGTGCCAGCAGCCAAGAGGCTGAGTCATATGGCTACACCTTC - TRBV4-2 14 TRBJ1-2 -
CASSQPRTSGRGGEQFF TGCGCCAGCAGCCAACCCAGGACTAGCGGGAGAGGGGGTGAGCAGTTCTTC TRBD2 TRBV4-1 17 TRBJ2-1 -
CASSSPGSRGSYEQYF TGTGCCAGCAGCTCGCCTGGTTCGCGGGGCTCCTACGAGCAGTACTTC - TRBV5-4 16 TRBJ2-7 -
CASSLGQDPSYEQYF TGTGCCAGCAGCTTGGGGCAGGATCCCTCCTACGAGCAGTACTTC - TRBV5-4 15 TRBJ2-7 -
CASSRERAHNEQFF TGTGCCAGCAGCCGAGAGCGGGCCCACAATGAGCAGTTCTTC - TRBV11-2 14 TRBJ2-1 -
CASSSSGRRRGYEQYF TGTGCCAGCAGTTCTAGCGGGAGACGAAGGGGCTACGAGCAGTACTTC TRBD2 TRBV28 16 TRBJ2-7 -
CASSHPGDGDEKLFF TGTGCCAGCAGCCACCCAGGGGATGGGGATGAAAAACTGTTTTTT - TRBV14 15 TRBJ1-4 once
CASGTGQDDTEAFF TGTGCTAGTGGTACCGGACAGGACGACACTGAAGCTTTCTTT TRBD1 TRBV12-5 14 TRBJ1-1 few
CASSQRADQYF TGTGCCAGCAGCCAAAGGGCTGACCAGTACTTC - TRBV28 11 TRBJ2-5 -
CASSAGSGSAYEQYF TGTGCCAGCAGCGCCGGTAGCGGCAGCGCCTACGAGCAGTACTTC - TRBV7-2 15 TRBJ2-7 -
CASRSMAKNIQYF TGTGCCAGCAGATCAATGGCCAAAAACATTCAGTACTTC - TRBV28 13 TRBJ2-4 -
CAISDRSGSWNTGELFF TGTGCCATCAGTGATCGAAGTGGGAGCTGGAACACCGGGGAGCTGTTTTTT - TRBV10-3 17 TRBJ2-2 -
CASSGGTSGRSYEQYF TGTGCCAGCAGCGGTGGCACTAGCGGGAGATCCTACGAGCAGTACTTC TRBD2 TRBV5-4 16 TRBJ2-7 -
CATSSYNEQFF TGTGCCACGAGCTCCTACAATGAGCAGTTCTTC - TRBV28 11 TRBJ2-1 -
CASRTTGGASEAFF TGTGCCAGCAGAACTACAGGGGGCGCCTCTGAAGCTTTCTTT TRBD1 TRBV6-6 14 TRBJ1-1 -
CASAIGGALNTEAFF TGTGCCAGCGCTATAGGGGGCGCGTTGAACACTGAAGCTTTCTTT TRBD1 TRBV2 15 TRBJ1-1 -
CASRRRGVDNEQFF TGTGCCAGCAGACGACGGGGGGTTGACAATGAGCAGTTCTTC TRBD2 TRBV5-8 14 TRBJ2-1 -
CASSQDLALKQFF TGTGCCAGCAGCCAAGATCTAGCACTAAAGCAGTTCTTC - TRBV4-2 13 TRBJ2-1 -
CASSQDRAGGMGTQYF TGCGCCAGCAGCCAAGACCGCGCGGGAGGTATGGGGACCCAGTACTTC TRBD2 TRBV4-3 16 TRBJ2-5 -
CASSQGTADSNQPQHF TGCGCCAGCAGCCAAGGAACGGCAGATAGCAATCAGCCCCAGCATTTT - TRBV4-1 16 TRBJ1-5 -
CASSFGTAPTGELFF TGTGCCAGCAGTTTCGGGACAGCCCCAACCGGGGAGCTGTTTTTT TRBD1 TRBV27 15 TRBJ2-2 -
CASSLGTAGPNEKLFF TGTGCCAGCAGCTTGGGTACAGCTGGACCTAATGAAAAACTGTTTTTT - TRBV5-5 16 TRBJ1-4 -
CASSPLGKGGSGTQYF TGTGCCAGCTCACCACTGGGTAAAGGTGGGAGTGGTACGCAGTATTTT - TRBV18 16 TRBJ2-3 few
CASSLSAGDPSTDTQYF TGCGCCAGCAGCTTGTCGGCGGGAGATCCTAGCACAGATACGCAGTATTTT TRBD2 TRBV5-1 17 TRBJ2-3 -
CSVAGTDKFYEQYF TGCAGCGTAGCCGGGACTGATAAATTCTACGAGCAGTACTTC - TRBV29-1 14 TRBJ2-7 -
CASSSSGLGGTGELFF TGTGCCAGCAGCTCAAGCGGTCTGGGGGGAACCGGGGAGCTGTTTTTT - TRBV11-3 16 TRBJ2-2 -
CASSFANSNNEQFF TGTGCCAGCAGTTTTGCGAATTCCAACAATGAGCAGTTCTTC - TRBV28 14 TRBJ2-1 -
CASSPTGGTEAFF TGTGCCAGCAGCCCCACAGGGGGCACTGAAGCTTTCTTT TRBD1 TRBV7-3 13 TRBJ1-1 -
CASSFASGNPNTGELFF TGTGCCAGCAGCTTTGCCTCCGGCAACCCGAACACCGGGGAGCTGTTTTTT - TRBV5-4 17 TRBJ2-2 -
CASSPRTSGPTVETQYF TGTGCCAGCTCACCTAGGACTAGCGGGCCCACGGTAGAGACCCAGTACTTC TRBD2 TRBV18 17 TRBJ2-5 -
CASVRGGNQNTEAFF TGTGCCAGCGTGAGGGGGGGAAATCAGAACACTGAAGCTTTCTTT - TRBV6-1 15 TRBJ1-1 once
CASSPAGGGHYNEQFF TGTGCCAGCTCACCAGCCGGCGGGGGGCACTACAATGAGCAGTTCTTC TRBD2 TRBV18 16 TRBJ2-1 -
CASSQEDRVEAGELFF TGTGCCAGCAGCCAAGAGGACAGGGTGGAGGCCGGGGAGCTGTTTTTT TRBD1 TRBV4-2 16 TRBJ2-2 -
CASSPDPLREQFF TGTGCCAGCAGCCCGGACCCCCTTCGCGAGCAGTTCTTC - TRBV7-2 13 TRBJ2-1 -
CASSLPLQGTGNTIYF TGCGCCAGCAGCTTGCCTCTTCAGGGTACTGGAAACACCATATATTTT - TRBV5-1 16 TRBJ1-3 once
CASKQGTGESYEQYF TGTGCCAGCAAGCAAGGGACAGGGGAAAGCTACGAGCAGTACTTC TRBD1 TRBV2 15 TRBJ2-7 -
CASGDSTNYGYTF TGCGCCAGCGGGGACAGTACTAACTATGGCTACACCTTC TRBD1 TRBV5-1 13 TRBJ1-2 -
CASSLTGTGFSGELFF TGTGCCAGCAGCTTAACGGGGACAGGCTTCAGCGGGGAGCTGTTTTTT TRBD1 TRBV7-3 16 TRBJ2-2 -
CAISDGRGHYEQYF TGTGCCATCAGTGACGGGAGGGGGCACTACGAGCAGTACTTC - TRBV10-3 14 TRBJ2-7 -
CATSRGDSKETQYF TGTGCCACCAGCAGAGGGGACAGTAAAGAGACCCAGTACTTC TRBD1 TRBV15 14 TRBJ2-5 -
CATSPRLAEEQYF TGTGCCACCAGCCCCCGACTAGCGGAGGAGCAGTACTTC TRBD2 TRBV15 13 TRBJ2-7 -
CASSVRAWNNEKLFF TGTGCCAGCAGTGTCCGGGCGTGGAATAATGAAAAACTGTTTTTT - TRBV27 15 TRBJ1-4 -
CASSLVLAGVVPYEQYF TGTGCCAGCAGCTTAGTGCTAGCGGGAGTAGTCCCCTACGAGCAGTACTTC TRBD2 TRBV7-7 17 TRBJ2-7 -
CASMPLVQLKTGELFF TGTGCCAGCATGCCCCTCGTGCAGTTAAAAACCGGGGAGCTGTTTTTT - TRBV28 16 TRBJ2-2 -
CASSTTRTGGRETQYF TGTGCCAGTAGTACTACGAGGACAGGGGGCCGGGAGACCCAGTACTTC TRBD1 TRBV19 16 TRBJ2-5 -
CAWNRQGSAYEQYF TGTGCCTGGAACCGACAGGGTTCTGCCTACGAGCAGTACTTC TRBD1 TRBV30 14 TRBJ2-7 -
CASSVILEKLFF TGTGCCAGCAGTGTAATTCTTGAAAAACTGTTTTTT - TRBV2 12 TRBJ1-4 many
CASTPSRAGNEKLFF TGTGCCAGCACCCCCAGTCGAGCGGGGAATGAAAAACTGTTTTTT - TRBV7-2 15 TRBJ1-4 once